What follows describes a single T cell receptor (beta chain). Antigen unknown. This entry belongs to a study of cytomegalovirus exposure and HLA in healthy donors. Background on the study: The Caucasian-associated ancestry cluster held about 80% of under 450 genotyped donors.

CDR1 and CDR2 from the germline V gene are MDHEN and SYDVKM. V was clipped by 7 bases and J by 2 bases; unmatched bases: 7. This CDR3 has 14 amino acids. Amplification used 60 Vbeta primers and 13 Jbeta primers. Data came from immunoSEQ multiplex PCR; TCRdb stores just in-frame clones and leaves some out. The sample lists 170,000 or so clones, about 88% occurring once. Study-wide results and caveats: When analyzed later, a missense DCLRE1C variant was found to be linked to TCR beta V- and J-gene trimming.

Material: PBMCs. The gene calls are TRBV28 and TRBJ2-7, with 8 bases matching TRBD1. This receptor was identified in a woman aged 18 to 35 in good health and CMV-seronegative. Written as DNA, the CDR3 is TGTGCCAGCACTACCGGGACAGGAGCCTACGAGCAGTACTTC. Its protein product is CASTTGTGAYEQYF.